This TCR beta chain appears in the sequencing data of a study of blood T cell repertoires in COVID-19. Study information: Whether acute or convalescent, the COVID-19 samples came from the United States, Italy and Spain. T cells, B-cell-depleted T cells, or PBMCs supplied cDNA or gDNA.

Germline V gives CDR1 SNHLY, CDR2 FYNNEI. This CDR3 region has 15 residues. V dropped 4 bases and J dropped 1 base, with 13 bases sitting between them. Authors' analysis steps: Estimation of nucleated cell counts was performed using reference gene primer amplification. TCRdb's copy holds only in-frame clones and misses some; the assay was immunoSEQ multiplex PCR. The D gene and trimming were derived from the DNA, and the V and J assignments and clone size from that table. This table holds 95,000 or so clones, 70% to 80% found once. The sample comprised peripheral blood. The chain links TRBV2 to TRBJ1-1; a possible D gene is TRBD1 (6 bases). The origin of this receptor is a woman of 80 years or more with active or convalescent COVID-19. CDR3 sequence: CASSGQGLSNTEAFF. CDR3 sequence (DNA): TGTGCCAGCAGTGGCCAGGGGCTTTCGAACACTGAAGCTTTCTTT.